Following are 23 T cell receptor beta chains from one sample sequenced in a study of identical twins. One entry per CDR3 protein results from TCRdb running MiXCR on the 5' RACE reads. Among roughly 770,000 distinct CDR3 sequences listed, about 20% were seen once. The same specimen was also included in a second study, on T cells expressing NK-cell markers.

Source material: PBMCs. The source is a woman aged 18 to 35 in good health.

The chain is built from TRBV4-3 and TRBJ2-7, with TRBD2 as a possible D gene (5 bases). From germline, CDR1 is LGHNA and CDR2 YSLEER. V dropped 0 bases and J dropped 2 bases, with 23 bases sitting between them. This CDR3 region has 19 residues. CDR3: CASSQDYAASSIKTYEQYF. CDR3 in DNA: TGCGCCAGCAGCCAAGATTACGCGGCTAGCAGTATAAAGACCTACGAGCAGTACTTC.

V gene TRBV7-2 combines with J gene TRBJ2-7, with D tentatively TRBD1 (5 bases). V was trimmed by 7 bases and J by 3 bases, leaving 16 bases between them. The CDR3 runs 14 residues. Germline V gene data show CDR1 as SGHTA and CDR2 as FQGNSA. The DNA of the CDR3 is TGTGCCAGCACCCAGGAGCAGGGTAGCTACGAGCAGTACTTC. Protein sequence: CASTQEQGSYEQYF.

This clonotype was seen a few times. V gene TRBV11-2 combines with J gene TRBJ2-1; D gene unclear. Germline CDR1 and CDR2: SGHAT and FQNNGV. This CDR3 contains 16 residues. V was trimmed by 0 bases and J by 1 base, leaving 10 bases between them. The DNA for the CDR3 is TGTGCCAGCAGCTTAGAGGCTATCCTATCCTACAATGAGCAGTTCTTC. Its translation is CASSLEAILSYNEQFF.

The genes are TRBV7-9 and TRBJ1-1, with D possibly matching TRBD1 (5 bases). Per germline, CDR1 SEHNR and CDR2 FQNEAQ (reference sequence). This CDR3 spans 15 amino acids. V lost 5 bases to trimming and J lost 1 base, with 14 bases between them. The CDR3 is CASSPMGVANTEAFF. The CDR3 region has the DNA TGTGCCAGCAGCCCCATGGGGGTCGCGAACACTGAAGCTTTCTTT.

This clonotype was recorded a few times. This chain connects TRBV6-5 to TRBJ2-3, with 11 positions matching TRBD2. Losses at the gene ends were 4 bases for V and 8 bases for J; bases not matched to a gene: 14. The CDR3 totals 17 residues. Germline V CDR1 and CDR2: MNHEY, SVGAGI. In DNA, the CDR3 is TGTGCCAGCAGTTCAGGCCTCCCAACTAGCGGGAGTGCTACGCAGTATTTT. This codes for CASSSGLPTSGSATQYF.

V and J are TRBV5-5 and TRBJ2-7, with TRBD2 identical over 9 bases. The trim removed 1 base at V and 1 base at J, leaving 6 bases unmatched. Germline lookup yields CDR1 SGHKS and CDR2 YYEKEE (reference sequence). CDR3 length: 16 residues. CDR3 region: CASSLWERGDSYEQYF. The CDR3 region has the DNA TGTGCCAGCAGCTTGTGGGAGCGGGGGGATTCCTACGAGCAGTACTTC.

On this clonotype itself: A much larger clone lies a single base off, so this may be a read error. CDR3 sequence: CASSWTGPYEQYF. For the CDR3, the DNA is TGTGCCAGCAGCTGGACAGGGCCCTACGAGCAGTACTTC. The rearrangement uses TRBV2 and TRBJ2-7; TRBD1 matches at 8 bases. From germline, CDR1 is SNHLY and CDR2 FYNNEI. V shed 6 bases, J shed 2 bases, and the junction held 3 bases outside the gene matches. The CDR3 extends over 13 amino acids.

This chain joins TRBV15 and TRBJ1-5; TRBD1 matches at 8 bases. V was pared by 0 bases and J by 4 bases, with 8 bases of the junction left unmatched. Germline V CDR1 and CDR2: LNHNV, YYDKDF (reference sequence). This CDR3 has 17 amino acids. The CDR3 loop is CATSRDAGQGGNQPQHF. The CDR3 coding sequence is TGTGCCACCAGCAGAGATGCCGGACAGGGTGGGAATCAGCCCCAGCATTTT.

Many counts were recorded for this clonotype. This sequence joins TRBV3-1 and TRBJ2-1; 8 nucleotides agree with TRBD1. In germline, CDR1 is LGHDT, CDR2 YNNKEL (reference sequence). The CDR3 spans 13 residues. Unmatched junction bases numbered 6, after V lost 2 bases and J lost 12 bases. CDR3 in DNA: TGTGCCAGCAGCCAACCACCCGGGACAGGGCAGTTCTTC. Encoded protein: CASSQPPGTGQFF.

V is TRBV29-1 and J is TRBJ2-5; TRBD2 matches at 9 bases. Losses at the gene ends were 0 bases for V and 1 base for J; bases not matched to a gene: 6. The CDR3 loop spans 16 amino acids. CDR1 is SQVTM, CDR2 ANQGSEA, per germline. In nucleotides, the CDR3 is TGCAGCGTTGAAGACGTCCTAGCGGGATTCCAAGAGACCCAGTACTTC. This encodes CSVEDVLAGFQETQYF.

The chain links TRBV10-2 to TRBJ2-1; TRBD2 agrees at 9 bases. The CDR3 consists of 16 residues. The J segment lost 7 bases and the V segment lost 1 base, leaving 8 bases of the junction unmatched. Germline V gives CDR1 WSHSY, CDR2 SAAADI. CDR3 coding DNA: TGCGCCAGCAGTGAGTGGGGCGGGAGGGCAAAAAATGAGCAGTTCTTC. As protein: CASSEWGGRAKNEQFF.

The genes are TRBV9 and TRBJ2-3, with a possible D match to TRBD2 (5 bases). V lost 0 bases and J lost 7, with 9 bases in between. Germline CDR1 is SGDLS and CDR2 is YYNGEE. The CDR3 has 13 residues. CDR3 residues: CASSVEGANTQYF. In nucleotides, the CDR3 is TGTGCCAGCAGCGTAGAGGGAGCAAATACGCAGTATTTT.

In this sample, this clonotype turned up a few times. The chain has TRBV29-1 and TRBJ2-7; D uncertain. The CDR3 has 11 amino acids. Germline V lookup: CDR1 SQVTM, CDR2 ANQGSEA. V lost 2 bases and J lost 7, with 9 bases in between. As DNA, the CDR3 is TGCAGCGTTGAAACCACCAGAGAGCAGTACTTC. Protein sequence: CSVETTREQYF.

This clonotype has just one count. V is TRBV7-9 and J is TRBJ1-4; a possible D gene is TRBD1 (6 bases). The CDR3 spans 14 residues. Trimming shortened V by 5 bases and J by 8 bases, and 15 bases separated the two germline ends. Germline loops: CDR1 SEHNR, CDR2 FQNEAQ (reference sequence). This CDR3 reads CASSADRRGEKLFF. The CDR3 DNA is TGTGCCAGCAGCGCAGACAGGAGGGGAGAAAAACTGTTTTTT.

The table lists this clonotype with a few counts. This sequence joins TRBV15 and TRBJ1-4, with D unresolved. Germline CDR1 is LNHNV and CDR2 is YYDKDF (reference sequence). The CDR3 sequence is 14 residues long. V was shortened by 4 bases and J by 2 bases, with 8 bases between the two germline ends. Written as DNA, the CDR3 is TGTGCCACCAGCACAGGAGACACTAATGAAAAACTGTTTTTT. This translates into CATSTGDTNEKLFF. Drawing the rest from reference TRBV15 and TRBJ1-4, the complete variable domain is DAMVIQNPRYQVTQFGKPVTLSCSQTLNHNVMYWYQQKSSQAPKLLFHYYDKDFNNEADTPDNFQSRRPNTSFCFLDIRSPGLGDTAMYLCATSTGDTNEKLFFGSGTQLSVL.

The table lists this clonotype with a few counts. The V call is TRBV9, the J call TRBJ2-1; 12 nucleotides line up with TRBD2. The V gene's germline CDR1 is SGDLS and CDR2 YYNGEE. Trimming cost V 2 bases and J 7 bases; bases outside gene matches: 4. The CDR3 sequence is 15 residues long. CDR3 region: CASSVDGTSGNEQFF. CDR3 sequence (DNA): TGTGCCAGCAGCGTCGACGGGACTAGCGGGAATGAGCAGTTCTTC. Variable domain in full (rest from reference TRBV9 and TRBJ2-1): DSGVTQTPKHLITATGQRVTLRCSPRSGDLSVYWYQQSLDQGLQFLIQYYNGEERAKGNILERFSAQQFPDLHSELNLSSLELGDSALYFCASSVDGTSGNEQFFGPGTRLTVL.

This clonotype was detected a few times. The rearrangement uses TRBV12-3 or TRBV12-4 and TRBJ2-4, with 9 bases that match TRBD1. The CDR3 is 14 residues long. The J segment lost 9 bases and the V segment lost 7 bases, leaving 10 bases of the junction unmatched. The CDR3 DNA reads TGTGCCAGCACTAGGGACAGGGCAAGGAGCATTCAGTACTTC. Protein sequence: CASTRDRARSIQYF.

The table lists this clonotype with many counts. V is TRBV7-3 and J is TRBJ2-3, with a tentative D call TRBD1 (5 bases). CDR3 length: 14 amino acids. Germline lookup yields CDR1 SGHTA and CDR2 FQGTGA. Trimming shortened V by 5 bases and J by 6 bases, and 15 bases separated the two germline ends. The CDR3 bases are TGTGCCAGCAGCGCCCGTGTAGGGGCGGATACGCAGTATTTT. The encoded protein is CASSARVGADTQYF. Together with reference TRBV7-3 and TRBJ2-3, the CDR3 gives the full variable domain: GAGVSQTPSNKVTEKGKYVELRCDPISGHTALYWYRQSLGQGPEFLIYFQGTGAADDSGLPNDRFFAVRPEGSVSTLKIQRTERGDSAVYLCASSARVGADTQYFGPGTRLTVL.

This clonotype was detected only a few times. The rearrangement uses TRBV6-1 and TRBJ1-3; 7 bases agree with TRBD1. V lost 8 bases to trimming and J lost 0 bases; unmatched junction nucleotides: 4. This CDR3 has 14 residues. Germline V lookup: CDR1 MNHNS, CDR2 SASEGT. The CDR3 region is CASGQAISGNTIYF. The DNA for the CDR3 is TGTGCCAGCGGACAGGCTATCTCTGGAAACACCATATATTTT.

The V call is TRBV20-1, the J call TRBJ2-3; D unresolved. CDR3 length equals 11 residues. Germline V lookup: CDR1 DFQATT, CDR2 SNEGSKA (reference sequence). V was cut by 5 bases and J by 10 bases, with 13 bases left in between. The DNA of the CDR3 is TGCAGTGCTCCTAACGAGATAGCGCAGTATTTT. Its protein product is CSAPNEIAQYF.

This chain connects TRBV7-9 to TRBJ1-2, with TRBD1 matching over 7 bases. This CDR3 is 15 amino acids long. The trim removed 3 bases at V and 1 base at J, leaving 5 bases unmatched. Germline CDR1 reads SEHNR; CDR2 reads FQNEAQ (reference sequence). The CDR3 sequence is CASSFGDRHNYGYTF. DNA for the CDR3: TGTGCCAGCAGCTTTGGGGACAGACATAACTATGGCTACACCTTC.

This clonotype appeared many times. J is TRBJ2-7 and V is TRBV20-1, with 8 bases matching TRBD1. Germline CDR1 and CDR2: DFQATT and SNEGSKA (reference sequence). There are 12 residues in the CDR3. Germline trimming cut 5 bases from V and 4 bases from J; bases unmatched to any gene: 4. CDR3 in amino acids: CSAQDREYEQYF. The CDR3 coding sequence is TGCAGTGCTCAGGACAGGGAGTACGAGCAGTACTTC.

The gene calls are TRBV9 and TRBJ2-1, with no clear D. Germline CDR1 reads SGDLS; CDR2 reads YYNGEE. The CDR3 length is 15 residues. V dropped 0 bases and J dropped 1 base, with 8 bases sitting between them. Here the CDR3 DNA reads TGTGCCAGCAGCGTAGGGGCGGAGTCCTACAATGAGCAGTTCTTC. Protein sequence: CASSVGAESYNEQFF.